Listed below are T cell receptor beta chains from one sample, sequenced in a study of T cells in Graves' hyperthyroidism and ophthalmopathy. TCRdb recomputed calls from the multiplex PCR reads with MiXCR, one row per CDR3 protein. This sample has 300,000 to 350,000 distinct CDR3 sequences, with around 18% found just once. Sequenced sample: blood. All receptors come from a woman aged 40 to 50 with Graves' ophthalmopathy. The CDR3 runs from the conserved cysteine through the conserved F or W. Each record gives: V gene, D gene, clone size, CDR3 length, J gene, CDR3 DNA, CDR3 protein. D genes are given only for firm matches. Not every row has a clone size; where given, it reads once, few, many or a size class.

v_call: TRBV30; d_call: TRBD1; clone_size: many; cdr3_length: 14; j_call: TRBJ1-2; cdr3_nt: TGTGCCTGGAGTGCAAACACAGGGGGCGTAGGCTACACCTTC; cdr3_aa: CAWSANTGGVGYTF
v_call: TRBV20-1; d_call: TRBD2; clone_size: many; cdr3_length: 15; j_call: TRBJ2-5; cdr3_nt: TGCAGTGCTAGAGTACCGCGGGAGATCGGAGAGACCCAGTACTTC; cdr3_aa: CSARVPREIGETQYF
v_call: TRBV5-1; d_call: .; clone_size: .; cdr3_length: 15; j_call: TRBJ2-5; cdr3_nt: TGCGCCAGCAGCTTGCTCGGCAAGGGTGGAGAGACCCAGTACTTC; cdr3_aa: CASSLLGKGGETQYF
v_call: TRBV30; d_call: .; clone_size: many; cdr3_length: 13; j_call: TRBJ2-2; cdr3_nt: TGTGCCTGGAAGTTGGGGGTCACCGGGGAGCTGTTTTTT; cdr3_aa: CAWKLGVTGELFF
v_call: TRBV12-3/TRBV12-4; d_call: .; clone_size: many; cdr3_length: 13; j_call: TRBJ2-7; cdr3_nt: TGTGCCAGCAGTTTTAGCAGGCCCGGCGAGCAGTACTTC; cdr3_aa: CASSFSRPGEQYF
v_call: TRBV6-2/TRBV6-3; d_call: TRBD1; clone_size: many; cdr3_length: 16; j_call: TRBJ2-5; cdr3_nt: TGTGCCAGCAGTTATGCGCTAACAGGGGGAGAAGAGACCCAGTACTTC; cdr3_aa: CASSYALTGGEETQYF
v_call: TRBV19; d_call: .; clone_size: many; cdr3_length: 14; j_call: TRBJ1-1; cdr3_nt: TGTGCCAGTAGTATGAGCCTACGCGGTGACGAAGCTTTCTTT; cdr3_aa: CASSMSLRGDEAFF
v_call: TRBV6-1; d_call: .; clone_size: many; cdr3_length: 16; j_call: TRBJ1-5; cdr3_nt: TGTGCCAGCAGACCCGGCCGGGGAGGATATAACCAGCCCCAGCATTTT; cdr3_aa: CASRPGRGGYNQPQHF
v_call: TRBV5-1; d_call: TRBD2; clone_size: many; cdr3_length: 15; j_call: TRBJ2-7; cdr3_nt: TGCGCCAGCAGCTTCGGTGGCGGGAGCTCCTACGAGCAGTACTTC; cdr3_aa: CASSFGGGSSYEQYF
v_call: TRBV6-5; d_call: TRBD1; clone_size: .; cdr3_length: 16; j_call: TRBJ2-5; cdr3_nt: TGTGCCAGCAGTTACTCGGGGACAGGGGGCAGAGAGACCCAGTACTTC; cdr3_aa: CASSYSGTGGRETQYF
v_call: TRBV29-1; d_call: .; clone_size: many; cdr3_length: 13; j_call: TRBJ1-1; cdr3_nt: TGCAGCGTTTCAGGGAGAATGAACACTGAAGCTTTCTTT; cdr3_aa: CSVSGRMNTEAFF
v_call: TRBV12-5; d_call: .; clone_size: many; cdr3_length: 16; j_call: TRBJ1-2; cdr3_nt: TGTGCTAGTGGTTTGGCCCACAGGAGTGCTAACTATGGCTACACCTTC; cdr3_aa: CASGLAHRSANYGYTF
v_call: TRBV28; d_call: TRBD2; clone_size: .; cdr3_length: 19; j_call: TRBJ2-7; cdr3_nt: TGTGCCAGCAGTTTACTTCCTATGGCTGCGGGAGGGCCGAGGCACGAGCAGTACTTC; cdr3_aa: CASSLLPMAAGGPRHEQYF
v_call: TRBV29-1; d_call: .; clone_size: .; cdr3_length: 11; j_call: TRBJ2-7; cdr3_nt: TGCAGCGTTGGGGGGGTCTACGAGCAGTACTTC; cdr3_aa: CSVGGVYEQYF
v_call: TRBV28; d_call: .; clone_size: many; cdr3_length: 15; j_call: TRBJ2-7; cdr3_nt: TGTGCCAGCAGTCCCCTCCGAGTAGTCACAGACGAGCAGTACTTC; cdr3_aa: CASSPLRVVTDEQYF
v_call: TRBV6-5; d_call: .; clone_size: .; cdr3_length: 16; j_call: TRBJ1-5; cdr3_nt: TGTGCCAGCAGTTACTCACCGGGACAATGGGGTCAGCCCCAGCATTTT; cdr3_aa: CASSYSPGQWGQPQHF
v_call: TRBV9; d_call: .; clone_size: many; cdr3_length: 14; j_call: TRBJ1-2; cdr3_nt: TGTGCCAGCAGCGTAGTACCAGGGTCCTATGGCTACACCTTC; cdr3_aa: CASSVVPGSYGYTF
v_call: TRBV20-1; d_call: .; clone_size: many; cdr3_length: 12; j_call: TRBJ2-7; cdr3_nt: TGCAGTGTTCCGGATTTGAGATACGAGCAGTACTTC; cdr3_aa: CSVPDLRYEQYF